Listed below are T cell receptor beta chains from one sample, sequenced in a study of cytomegalovirus exposure and HLA in healthy donors. Libraries were prepared by immunoSEQ multiplex PCR; TCRdb keeps only in-frame clonotypes and omits some of them. The sample gives about 120,000 clones, roughly 82% of which show up once; 2.9% is in the top ten. The sample comprised PBMCs. Receptor source: a woman aged 40 to 50 in good health and CMV-seropositive. Both conserved end residues are part of each CDR3. The D gene is left open where the match is weak.

J: TRBJ2-2
D: TRBD1
V: TRBV6-6
CDR3: CASSQTKGGGELFF

J: TRBJ2-3
D: TRBD2
V: TRBV30
CDR3: CAWTRGGDAQYF

J: TRBJ2-7
D: TRBD1
V: TRBV5-8
CDR3: CASSYSTGVYEQYF

J: TRBJ2-1
D: -
V: TRBV7-2
CDR3: CASSLLLGGRGNEQFF

J: TRBJ2-3
D: TRBD2
V: TRBV18
CDR3: CASSPQSSGNTDTQYF

J: TRBJ2-7
D: TRBD2
V: TRBV5-1
CDR3: CASSPGGLAGGGLEQYF

J: TRBJ1-2
D: -
V: TRBV15
CDR3: CATSRVSGGYTF

J: TRBJ2-3
D: -
V: TRBV29-1
CDR3: CSVEGWDSYTDTQYF

J: TRBJ2-5
D: TRBD2
V: TRBV5-4
CDR3: CASSRGTSGRIETQYF

J: TRBJ1-2
D: -
V: TRBV19
CDR3: CASSGGTRPNYGYTF

J: TRBJ2-3
D: TRBD2
V: TRBV19
CDR3: CASSIDPAGSTDTQYF

J: TRBJ2-2
D: TRBD2
V: TRBV13
CDR3: CATPWRTSTGELFF

J: TRBJ1-1
D: -
V: TRBV10-1
CDR3: CASRGRITEAFF

J: TRBJ2-1
D: TRBD1
V: TRBV27
CDR3: CASSLSLGDRGNEQFF

J: TRBJ1-5
D: -
V: TRBV30
CDR3: CAWSVGRTADQPQHF

J: TRBJ2-5
D: TRBD1
V: TRBV9
CDR3: CASSVEGRGQETQYF

J: TRBJ1-5
D: -
V: TRBV27
CDR3: CASTSGGQPQHF

J: TRBJ1-3
D: -
V: TRBV7-2
CDR3: CASSLPAGSLYF

J: TRBJ2-1
D: TRBD2
V: TRBV6-5
CDR3: CASSYSKAGAYNEQFF

J: TRBJ2-1
D: -
V: TRBV6-1
CDR3: CATTGYGGIYNEQFF

J: TRBJ2-5
D: -
V: TRBV5-1
CDR3: CASSLGQSSETQYF

J: TRBJ2-3
D: -
V: TRBV6-5
CDR3: CASRFQDTQYF

J: TRBJ2-7
D: -
V: TRBV7-2
CDR3: CASSFSYEQYF

J: TRBJ2-6
D: TRBD2
V: TRBV4-3
CDR3: CASSQGGFYSGANVLTF

J: -
D: -
V: TRBV5-6
CDR3: CASSLALYEQYF

J: TRBJ2-5
D: -
V: TRBV18
CDR3: CASSPQGVETQYF

J: TRBJ1-6
D: -
V: TRBV12-5
CDR3: CASGSDRVNSPLHF

J: TRBJ1-5
D: TRBD1
V: TRBV7-2
CDR3: CASSPGTEYSNSNQPQHF

J: TRBJ1-2
D: TRBD1
V: TRBV7-2
CDR3: CASRLSGTGHGYTF

J: TRBJ1-1
D: -
V: TRBV7-3
CDR3: CASSSTDEAITEAFF

J: TRBJ2-2
D: TRBD2
V: TRBV4-1
CDR3: CASSYSGSGTGELFF

J: TRBJ1-1
D: TRBD1
V: TRBV11-2
CDR3: CASSSPQGQAPNTEAFF

J: TRBJ2-2
D: -
V: TRBV4-3
CDR3: CASSQDWSPRATGELFF

J: TRBJ2-5
D: -
V: TRBV7-9
CDR3: CSSTVGGETQYF

J: TRBJ1-4
D: -
V: TRBV4-2
CDR3: CASSQETYEKLFF

J: TRBJ1-2
D: -
V: TRBV15
CDR3: CATSREGAGGYTF

J: TRBJ1-1
D: -
V: TRBV5-1
CDR3: CASSLDPGVGTEAFF

J: TRBJ2-7
D: TRBD1
V: TRBV6-5
CDR3: CASSPGQGAYEQYF

J: TRBJ1-5
D: -
V: TRBV5-5
CDR3: CASSRGGSQPQHF

J: TRBJ1-3
D: TRBD1
V: TRBV6-5
CDR3: CASRPQGNSGNTIYF

J: TRBJ1-2
D: -
V: TRBV7-2
CDR3: CASSLFREDYGYTF

J: TRBJ2-5
D: -
V: TRBV7-9
CDR3: CASSFSDGRETQYF

J: TRBJ1-1
D: TRBD1
V: TRBV27
CDR3: CASSFTGGFEAFF

J: TRBJ2-2
D: -
V: TRBV7-2
CDR3: CASSRTRTGELFF

J: TRBJ1-6
D: TRBD1
V: TRBV6-1
CDR3: CASSGAGTGGNSPLHF